One sample yielded the 7 T cell receptor beta chains listed below, sequenced in a study of T cells in Graves' hyperthyroidism and ophthalmopathy. RNA transcripts gave rise to amplified TCR beta CDR3 regions. The HTBI set primed first-round TCR CDR3 RT-PCR. From the multiplex PCR reads, TCRdb called clonotypes with MiXCR, one entry per CDR3 protein. In the table there are about 410,000 distinct CDR3 sequences, roughly 15% of which are singletons. The sample taken for sequencing was blood. The origin of the receptors is a woman in her thirties with Graves' ophthalmopathy.

This clonotype appeared a few times. This chain uses TRBV5-1 with TRBJ2-3, with D perhaps being TRBD1 or TRBD2 (5 bases each). The V end was cut by 3 bases, the J end by 3 bases, with 14 bases between. CDR3 length: 15 residues. Germline CDR1 is SGHRS and CDR2 is YFSETQ. CDR3 nucleotide sequence: TGCGCCAGCAGCTCTGAGACAGTAGCGACAGATACGCAGTATTTT. Its translation: CASSSETVATDTQYF.

The sample holds many counts of this clonotype. The V gene is TRBV24-1, the J gene TRBJ2-3; 7 nucleotides match TRBD1. There are 13 residues in the CDR3. The germline gives CDR1 KGHDR, CDR2 SFDVKD. The V segment lost 3 bases and the J segment 8 bases; nucleotides outside the gene matches: 4. CDR3 DNA sequence: TGTGCCACCAGTGATCCAGGGGGTGCTACGCAGTATTTT. It encodes CATSDPGGATQYF.

This clonotype was recorded at least ten times. The chain links TRBV12-3 or TRBV12-4 to TRBJ1-6, with D possibly matching TRBD1 (5 bases). Trimming removed 5 bases from V and 15 bases from J, with 14 bases in between. The CDR3 loop spans 12 amino acids. CDR3 DNA sequence: TGTGCCAGCAGTCCCGATCAGGGTTACCTCCACTTT. Protein product: CASSPDQGYLHF.

This clonotype was seen a handful of times. The chain combines TRBV7-9 with TRBJ1-2; a weak D match, TRBD1 (5 bases). CDR3 size: 15 residues. The germline V and J ends were trimmed by 2 bases and 3 bases, with 13 bases remaining between them. Looked up from germline, CDR1 is SEHNR and CDR2 is FQNEAQ (reference sequence). DNA for the CDR3: TGTGCCAGCAGCTTATGGGACCCCCGGGACTATGGCTACACCTTC. This codes for CASSLWDPRDYGYTF.

This clonotype was counted ten times or more. The chain employs TRBV11-2 and TRBJ2-1, with a tentative D call TRBD1 (5 bases). Per the germline V gene, CDR1 is SGHAT and CDR2 is FQNNGV. The CDR3 runs 14 residues. The V end lost 0 bases, the J end lost 6 bases, and 9 bases lay between the germline ends. CDR3 DNA: TGTGCCAGCAGCTTAGAAACAGGTTTCAATGAGCAGTTCTTC. Residues: CASSLETGFNEQFF.

This clonotype came up many times. The V call is TRBV5-1, the J call TRBJ2-1, with TRBD1 identical over 8 bases. Trimming cost V 4 bases and J 8 bases; bases outside gene matches: 11. The CDR3 contains 15 residues. Germline-derived CDR1 and CDR2 are SGHRS and YFSETQ. The CDR3 DNA follows: TGCGCCAGCAGCCAGGGCCAACAGGGGGTCGATGAGCAGTTCTTC. It codes for CASSQGQQGVDEQFF.

There are many counts of this clonotype. The chain combines TRBV20-1 with TRBJ2-2; D remains unclear. Looked up from germline, CDR1 is DFQATT and CDR2 is SNEGSKA (reference sequence). The CDR3 runs 16 residues. Trimming pared 3 bases from V and 2 bases from J, leaving 16 bases between. CDR3 sequence (DNA): TGCAGTGCTAGTGTCAACCAGGCTTACAACACCGGGGAGCTGTTTTTT. Its protein is CSASVNQAYNTGELFF.